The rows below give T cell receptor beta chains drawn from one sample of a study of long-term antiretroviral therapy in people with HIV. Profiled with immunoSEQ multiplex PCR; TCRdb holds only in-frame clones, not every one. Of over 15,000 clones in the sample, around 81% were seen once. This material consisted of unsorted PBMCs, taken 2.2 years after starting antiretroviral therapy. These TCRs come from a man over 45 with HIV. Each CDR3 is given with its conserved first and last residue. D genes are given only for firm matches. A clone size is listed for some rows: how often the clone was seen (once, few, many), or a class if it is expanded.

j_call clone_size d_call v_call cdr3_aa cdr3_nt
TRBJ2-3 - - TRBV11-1 CASSLVGFKSTDTQYF TGTGCCAGCAGCTTGGTGGGTTTTAAAAGCACAGATACGCAGTATTTT
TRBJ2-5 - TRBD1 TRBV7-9 CASGQGGETQYF TGTGCCAGCGGACAGGGGGGAGAGACCCAGTACTTC
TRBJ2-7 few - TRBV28 CAADSSYEQYF TGTGCCGCGGACAGCTCCTACGAGCAGTACTTC
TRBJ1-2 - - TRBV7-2 CASSSSANYGYTF TGTGCCAGCAGCTCGTCGGCGAACTATGGCTACACCTTC
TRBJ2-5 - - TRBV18 CASSPKGIQETQYF TGTGCCAGCTCACCAAAGGGTATCCAAGAGACCCAGTACTTC
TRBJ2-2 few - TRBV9 CASSVDATGELFF TGTGCCAGCAGCGTAGATGCCACCGGGGAGCTGTTTTTT
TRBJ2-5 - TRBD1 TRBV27 CASSLGAGGLQETQYF TGTGCCAGCAGTTTAGGTGCAGGGGGCCTCCAAGAGACCCAGTACTTC
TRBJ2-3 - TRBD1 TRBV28 CASGPQGAIGDTQYF TGTGCCAGCGGACCTCAGGGGGCAATAGGAGATACGCAGTATTTT
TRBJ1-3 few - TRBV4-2 CASSGAVGDTIYF TGTGCCAGCAGCGGTGCAGTTGGAGACACCATATATTTT
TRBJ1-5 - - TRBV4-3 CASSPPGGQPQHF TGCGCCAGCAGCCCCCCGGGAGGTCAGCCCCAGCATTTT
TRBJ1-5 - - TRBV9 CASSVAGNQPQHF TGTGCCAGCAGCGTAGCTGGCAATCAGCCCCAGCATTTT
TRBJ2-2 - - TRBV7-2 CASSEDGRNTGELFF TGTGCCAGCAGCGAGGACGGGCGGAACACCGGGGAGCTGTTTTTT
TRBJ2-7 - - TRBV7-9 CASSLWVSPGEQYF TGTGCCAGCAGCTTATGGGTATCCCCCGGCGAGCAGTACTTC
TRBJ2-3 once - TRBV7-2 CASGPGIDTQYF TGTGCCAGCGGCCCCGGAATAGATACGCAGTATTTT
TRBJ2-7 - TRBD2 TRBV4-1 CASSPLLAGGFYEQYF TGCGCCAGCAGCCCCCTACTAGCGGGAGGGTTTTACGAGCAGTACTTC
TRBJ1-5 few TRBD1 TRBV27 CASSPDRGEWGSNQPQHF TGTGCCAGCAGCCCCGACAGGGGGGAGTGGGGTAGCAATCAGCCCCAGCATTTT
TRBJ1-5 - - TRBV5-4 CASSPDPYSNQPQHF TGTGCCAGCAGCCCCGACCCATATAGCAATCAGCCCCAGCATTTT
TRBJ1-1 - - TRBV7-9 CASSLTGLNTEAFF TGTGCCAGCAGCCTCACAGGGTTGAACACTGAAGCTTTCTTT
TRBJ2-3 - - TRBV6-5 CASSREPSMADTQYF TGTGCCAGCAGCAGGGAGCCTTCCATGGCAGATACGCAGTATTTT
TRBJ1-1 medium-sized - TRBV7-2 CASSLAGPEAFF TGTGCCAGCAGCTTAGCAGGACCCGAAGCTTTCTTT
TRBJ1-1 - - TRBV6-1 CASSTMNTEAFF TGTGCCAGCAGTACTATGAACACTGAAGCTTTCTTT
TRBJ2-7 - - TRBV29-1 CSVRLGGDLEQYF TGCAGCGTTCGGCTTGGTGGGGATCTTGAGCAGTACTTC
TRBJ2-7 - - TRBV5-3 CASSLDNSYEQYF TGTGCCAGCAGCTTGGACAACTCCTACGAGCAGTACTTC
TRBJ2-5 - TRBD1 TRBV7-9 CASSLRRGRQETQYF TGTGCCAGCAGCCTAAGAAGGGGGCGGCAAGAGACCCAGTACTTC
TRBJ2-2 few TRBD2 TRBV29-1 CSVAGTSRTGELFF TGCAGCGTTGCGGGGACTAGCAGGACCGGGGAGCTGTTTTTT
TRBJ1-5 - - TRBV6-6 CASSDLSGGNQPQHF TGTGCCAGCAGTGACTTATCGGGGGGCAATCAGCCCCAGCATTTT
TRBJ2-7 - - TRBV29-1 CSVATSLSYEQYF TGCAGCGTTGCGACAAGCCTCTCCTACGAGCAGTACTTC
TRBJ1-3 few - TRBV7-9 CASSPRESGNTIYF TGTGCCAGCAGCCCCCGGGAGTCCGGAAACACCATATATTTT
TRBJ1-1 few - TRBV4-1 CASSQHTYGGLAEAFF TGCGCCAGCAGCCAACATACTTATGGGGGCTTAGCTGAAGCTTTCTTT
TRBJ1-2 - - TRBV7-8 CASSLTVGANYGYTF TGTGCCAGCAGCTTAACCGTCGGCGCTAACTATGGCTACACCTTC
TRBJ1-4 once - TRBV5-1 CASSHQSNNEKLFF TGCGCCAGCAGCCACCAATCTAATAATGAAAAACTGTTTTTT